Shown below are 17 T cell receptor beta chains from a single sample sequenced in a study of Ad26.COV2.S vaccination and SARS-CoV-2 variants. As for treatment: roughly 19 received Ad26.COV2.S at low or high dose, single or two shots; 5 received placebo; per-sample allocation not given. Sampling was performed 63 days after the first vaccine or placebo injection. TCRdb keeps only in-frame clones here, not all; method: immunoSEQ multiplex PCR. The table records about 400,000 clones, 83% of them present only once. Here the sequenced sample was peripheral blood, taken in a trial of Ad26.COV2.S vaccine versus placebo. Every receptor here comes from a person between 18 and 65 years old who received the Ad26.COV2.S COVID-19 vaccine or a placebo.

The V call is TRBV7-9, the J call TRBJ1-3, with D perhaps TRBD1 (5 bases). V was clipped by 2 bases and J by 2 bases, with 19 bases between them. Germline lookup yields CDR1 SEHNR and CDR2 FQNEAQ (reference sequence). The CDR3 is 18 residues long. This CDR3 reads CASSLFGGYGVTGNTIYF. CDR3 in DNA: TGTGCCAGCAGCTTATTCGGGGGGTATGGGGTAACTGGAAACACCATATATTTT.

Remarks on this clone: This CDR3 is also generated by other DNA sequences in the sample. The rearrangement links TRBV7-3 to TRBJ2-3; D is possibly TRBD1 or TRBD2 (5 bases each). Trimming shortened V by 5 bases and J by 5 bases, and 8 bases separated the two germline ends. Looked up from germline, CDR1 is SGHTA and CDR2 is FQGTGA. The length of the CDR3 is 12 residues. The CDR3 region is CASSPGGDTQYF. The CDR3 bases are TGTGCCAGCAGCCCTGGGGGAGATACGCAGTATTTT.

The chain employs TRBV2 and TRBJ2-5; 7 bases align to TRBD2. Germline trimming cut 4 bases from V and 5 bases from J; bases unmatched to any gene: 10. The CDR3 has 15 amino acids. CDR1 is SNHLY, CDR2 FYNNEI, per germline. The chain's CDR3 is CASSGYSGAGETQYF. In DNA, the CDR3 is TGTGCCAGCAGTGGTTACAGCGGGGCTGGCGAGACCCAGTACTTC.

As regards this clone: The sample carries other DNA sequences with the same CDR3. The gene calls are TRBV19 and TRBJ2-1; D is uncertain. CDR3 length equals 12 residues. Germline CDR1 is LNHDA and CDR2 is SQIVND (reference sequence). V was clipped by 5 bases and J by 4 bases, with 6 bases between them. The CDR3 protein is CASSRQYNEQFF. The CDR3 nucleotides are TGTGCCAGTAGTCGTCAGTACAATGAGCAGTTCTTC.

This chain links TRBV9 with TRBJ2-1; TRBD2 matches 7 bases. The CDR3 length is 17 residues. The V and J ends lost 6 bases and 0 bases, in that order; junction bases with no gene match: 12. Germline V gene data show CDR1 as SGDLS and CDR2 as YYNGEE. The CDR3 loop is CASTHLPAGVSYNEQFF. The DNA for the CDR3 is TGTGCCAGCACTCATCTCCCGGCGGGAGTCTCCTACAATGAGCAGTTCTTC.

The chain recombines TRBV27 with TRBJ2-2; 8 bases are shared with TRBD2. The CDR3 has 19 residues. J gave up 1 base and V 3 bases, and 13 bases lay outside the gene matches. The germline gives CDR1 MNHEY, CDR2 SMNVEV (reference sequence). CDR3 DNA: TGTGCCAGCAGTTTTTGGAGGCGCGGACTAGCCTGGAACACCGGGGAGCTGTTTTTT. This gives the protein CASSFWRRGLAWNTGELFF.

The genes are TRBV2 and TRBJ1-4; no reliable D call. Trimming cost V 1 base and J 0 bases, with 6 bases left between them. CDR3 size: 15 residues. CDR1 and CDR2 (germline): SNHLY, FYNNEI. The CDR3, as DNA: TGTGCCAGCAGTGAAGGGGGTGCAACTAATGAAAAACTGTTTTTT. It specifies CASSEGGATNEKLFF.

This clone was seen a handful of times. The genes are TRBV19 and TRBJ1-2, with 8 positions matching TRBD1. The V gene end was trimmed by 5 bases and the J gene end by 4 bases; junction bases not matched to a gene: 9. The CDR3 loop spans 15 amino acids. CDR1 is LNHDA, CDR2 SQIVND, per germline (reference sequence). CDR3 protein: CASSPLRTGTYGYTF. The CDR3 DNA reads TGTGCCAGTAGTCCCCTTAGGACAGGGACCTATGGCTACACCTTC.

This clone has only one observation. The chain is built from TRBV25-1 and TRBJ1-1; a weak D match, TRBD1 (5 bases). Germline V gene sequence: CDR1 MGHDK, CDR2 SYGVNS. V lost 2 bases and J lost 5, with 12 bases in between. CDR3 length equals 14 residues. The CDR3 region is CASSEGSGGTEAFF. CDR3 bases: TGTGCCAGCAGTGAAGGGTCTGGGGGAACTGAAGCTTTCTTT.

This chain uses TRBV15 with TRBJ2-7; a weak D match, TRBD2 (5 bases). V was cut by 0 bases and J by 4 bases, with 10 bases left in between. Germline V gene sequence: CDR1 LNHNV, CDR2 YYDKDF (reference sequence). This CDR3 has 14 amino acids. The CDR3 region has the DNA TGTGCCACCAGCAGAGATTATGGACTGTACGAGCAGTACTTC. It yields the protein CATSRDYGLYEQYF.

The rearrangement uses TRBV9 and TRBJ2-1; D gene uncertain. Trimming left V 3 bases short and J 9 bases short, with 10 bases between. The CDR3 extends over 12 amino acids. Germline V gives CDR1 SGDLS, CDR2 YYNGEE. CDR3 loop: CASSGPVGEQFF. DNA of the CDR3: TGTGCCAGCAGCGGGCCCGTAGGTGAGCAGTTCTTC.

CDR3 in DNA: TGCAGTGCTAGAAACGGTGAAAAACTGTTTTTT. It is translated as CSARNGEKLFF. V is TRBV20-1 and J is TRBJ1-4; D is uncertain. The germline gives CDR1 DFQATT, CDR2 SNEGSKA (reference sequence). The CDR3 is 11 amino acids. V lost 2 bases and J 7 bases, leaving 5 bases between the germline ends.

This chain links TRBV7-6 with TRBJ2-2; perhaps TRBD1 as D (7 bases). This CDR3 is built from 18 residues. V shed 2 bases and J shed 5 bases, with 21 bases lying between them. Looked up from germline, CDR1 is SGHVS and CDR2 is FNYEAQ. The CDR3 DNA follows: TGTGCCAGCAGCTTATACACCAGGACAGGTGGGAGGACCGGGGAGCTGTTTTTT. Its translation: CASSLYTRTGGRTGELFF.

The V gene is TRBV6-6, the J gene TRBJ2-2; TRBD2 matches 11 bases. The CDR3 is 15 residues long. Germline-derived CDR1 and CDR2 are MNHNY and SVGAGI (reference sequence). Unmatched junction bases numbered 5, after V lost 6 bases and J lost 5 bases. The CDR3 DNA is TGTGCCAGCAGAGTCACTAGCGGGAGAACCGGGGAGCTGTTTTTT. Residues: CASRVTSGRTGELFF.

The CDR3 bases are TGCGCCAGCAGCTTGGCGGGAGTGGAGGAGACCCAGTACTTC. Translating it yields CASSLAGVEETQYF. The chain joins TRBV5-1 to TRBJ2-5, with D perhaps TRBD2 (6 bases). The V gene's germline CDR1 is SGHRS and CDR2 YFSETQ. The CDR3 loop spans 14 amino acids. V was clipped by 0 bases and J by 5 bases, with 11 bases between them. Full variable domain (remainder filled in from reference TRBV5-1 and TRBJ2-5): KAGVTQTPRYLIKTRGQQVTLSCSPISGHRSVSWYQQTPGQGLQFLFEYFSETQRNKGNFPGRFSGRQFSNSRSEMNVSTLELGDSALYLCASSLAGVEETQYFGPGTRLLVL.

The J gene is TRBJ1-1, the V gene TRBV27, with D possibly TRBD1 on 5 matching bases. The CDR3 contains 14 residues. Trimming shortened V by 5 bases and J by 0 bases, and 10 bases separated the two germline ends. Germline CDR1 MNHEY, CDR2 SMNVEV (reference sequence). The CDR3: CASSPGQLNTEAFF. DNA for the CDR3: TGTGCCAGCAGTCCGGGGCAGCTGAACACTGAAGCTTTCTTT.

The genes are TRBV11-2 and TRBJ2-2; D might be TRBD1 (5 bases). Germline V gene lookup returns CDR1 SGHAT and CDR2 FQNNGV. This CDR3 spans 14 amino acids. V lost 1 base and J 4 bases, leaving 7 bases between the germline ends. CDR3 protein: CASSLVGVTGELFF. CDR3 coding DNA: TGTGCCAGCAGCTTAGTAGGGGTCACCGGGGAGCTGTTTTTT.